This T cell receptor (beta chain) was captured in a study of blood T cell repertoires in COVID-19. For the study at large: Whether acute or convalescent, the COVID-19 samples came from the United States, Italy and Spain. Sample material is recorded as cDNA or gDNA derived from T cells, B-cell-depleted T cells, or PBMCs.

From germline, CDR1 is MNHNY and CDR2 SVGAGI (reference sequence). The ends lost 7 bases at V and 7 bases at J; junction bases unmatched: 9. The CDR3 covers 15 residues. The authors' processing: Scientists estimated how many nucleated cells there were by amplifying reference gene primers. Only in-frame clones appear in the TCRdb table, and some are missing; sequencing was by immunoSEQ multiplex PCR. The D gene and trimming were derived from the DNA, and the V and J assignments and clone size from that table. Found here are roughly 45,000 clones, over 80% of them singletons; the top ten hold less than 20%.

This TCR came from a man in his 60s with active COVID-19. The rearrangement joins TRBV6-6 to TRBJ2-4; 11 positions agree with TRBD2. The sequencing input was peripheral blood. The CDR3 protein is CASTLTSGEGNIQYF. DNA of the CDR3: TGTGCCAGCACCCTGACTAGCGGGGAGGGTAACATTCAGTACTTC.